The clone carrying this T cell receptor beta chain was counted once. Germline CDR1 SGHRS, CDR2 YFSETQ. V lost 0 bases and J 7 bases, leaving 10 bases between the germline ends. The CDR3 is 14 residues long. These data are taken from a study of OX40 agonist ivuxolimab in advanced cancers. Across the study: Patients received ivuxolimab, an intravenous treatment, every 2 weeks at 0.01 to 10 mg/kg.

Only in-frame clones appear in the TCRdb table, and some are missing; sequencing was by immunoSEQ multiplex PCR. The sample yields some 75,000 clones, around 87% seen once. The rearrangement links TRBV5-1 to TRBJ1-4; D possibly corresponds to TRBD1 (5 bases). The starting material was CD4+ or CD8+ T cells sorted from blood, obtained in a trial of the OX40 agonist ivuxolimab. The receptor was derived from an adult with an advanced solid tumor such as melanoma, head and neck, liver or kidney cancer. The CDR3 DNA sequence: TGCGCCAGCAGCTTGGGCCAGGGTGCTGAAAAACTGTTTTTT. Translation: CASSLGQGAEKLFF.